The 28 T cell receptor beta chains presented below share a single source sample, sequenced in a study of blood T cell repertoires in COVID-19. Profiled with immunoSEQ multiplex PCR; TCRdb holds only in-frame clones, not every one. The data hold approximately 150,000 clones, with roughly four fifths observed a single time. Sequences were obtained from peripheral blood. The origin of the receptors is a man aged 60 to 75 with active or convalescent COVID-19.

This sequence joins TRBV3-1 (or the pseudogene TRBV3-2) and TRBJ1-2, with 9 bases aligning to TRBD1. Germline lookup yields CDR1 LGHDT and CDR2 YNNKEL (reference sequence). The CDR3 covers 17 residues. The trim removed 1 base at V and 0 bases at J, leaving 6 bases unmatched. The CDR3: CASSQGDRARANYGYTF. CDR3 sequence (DNA): TGTGCCAGCAGCCAAGGGGACAGGGCGAGAGCTAACTATGGCTACACCTTC.

This chain joins TRBV9 and TRBJ1-6; tentatively, D is TRBD1 (5 bases). Trimming removed 4 bases at V and 6 bases at J, with 20 bases between. CDR1 SGDLS and CDR2 YYNGEE come from the germline V gene. This CDR3 region has 17 residues. The CDR3, as DNA: TGTGCCAGCAGCCCCAACGCGGGGCAGGGAATTAATTCACCCCTCCACTTT. As protein: CASSPNAGQGINSPLHF.

There are a few counts of this clone. This sequence joins TRBV27 and TRBJ1-1; TRBD1 aligns across 7 bases. Germline V gene data show CDR1 as MNHEY and CDR2 as SMNVEV (reference sequence). The V gene end was trimmed by 5 bases and the J gene end by 1 base; junction bases not matched to a gene: 4. The CDR3 has 14 amino acids. The CDR3 DNA reads TGTGCCAGCAGTCCGGGACAGCGGAACACTGAAGCTTTCTTT. Translated: CASSPGQRNTEAFF.

The J gene is TRBJ2-5, the V gene TRBV5-1; D possibly corresponds to TRBD1 (6 bases). The CDR3 loop spans 13 amino acids. Germline V gene lookup returns CDR1 SGHRS and CDR2 YFSETQ. The V gene lost 4 bases and the J gene lost 3 bases, with 10 bases spanning the gap. Written as DNA, the CDR3 is TGCGCCAGCAGCCAGGACAGAAAAGAGACCCAGTACTTC. It specifies CASSQDRKETQYF. Combining the CDR3 with reference TRBV5-1 and TRBJ2-5 gives the whole variable domain KAGVTQTPRYLIKTRGQQVTLSCSPISGHRSVSWYQQTPGQGLQFLFEYFSETQRNKGNFPGRFSGRQFSNSRSEMNVSTLELGDSALYLCASSQDRKETQYFGPGTRLLVL.

CDR3: CASKGGNQNQPQHF. The CDR3 DNA reads as TGTGCCAGCAAGGGAGGCAACCAGAATCAGCCCCAGCATTTT. This sequence joins TRBV6-6 and TRBJ1-5; no clear D. Germline V gene data show CDR1 as MNHNY and CDR2 as SVGAGI (reference sequence). The ends were cut back, 7 bases at V and 4 bases at J, with 14 bases in the middle. CDR3 length equals 14 residues.

The V and J genes are TRBV13 and TRBJ2-2; no clear D. The CDR3 covers 16 residues. The germline V gene has CDR1 PRHDT and CDR2 FYEKMQ (reference sequence). V lost 2 bases and J lost 9, with 19 bases in between. CDR3 sequence reads: CASSLSNSYPFRELFF. The CDR3 region has the DNA TGTGCCAGCAGCTTATCGAACAGCTACCCTTTCCGGGAGCTGTTTTTT.

The chain combines TRBV28 with TRBJ1-6; possibly TRBD1 for D (6 bases). CDR1 is MDHEN, CDR2 SYDVKM, per germline. This CDR3 comprises 15 residues. Trimming left V 6 bases short and J 4 bases short, with 13 bases between. CDR3: CASSPQDRYNSPLHF. DNA for the CDR3: TGTGCCAGCAGCCCTCAGGACAGATATAATTCACCCCTCCACTTT.

The chain joins TRBV5-6 to TRBJ2-5, with 8 bases aligning to TRBD2. The CDR3 length is 16 residues. The germline CDR1 and CDR2 sequences are SGHDT and YYEEEE. J lost 2 bases, V lost 3 bases, and 9 bases had no gene match. CDR3 bases: TGTGCCAGCAGCTCAACTAGCGGAGCTAAACAAGAGACCCAGTACTTC. Amino acid sequence: CASSSTSGAKQETQYF.

The rearrangement links TRBV4-2 to TRBJ2-5; 8 nucleotides agree with TRBD2. The germline CDR1 and CDR2 sequences are LGHNA and YNFKEQ. V shed 1 base, J shed 2 bases, and the junction held 6 bases outside the gene matches. The CDR3 runs 16 residues. CDR3 nucleotides: TGTGCCAGCAGCCAAGGATCGCGGGGGGCACAAGAGACCCAGTACTTC. Its translation: CASSQGSRGAQETQYF.

This clone was observed a few times. The gene calls are TRBV27 and TRBJ2-7; TRBD1 aligns across 8 bases. This CDR3 comprises 15 residues. Germline values: CDR1 MNHEY, CDR2 SMNVEV (reference sequence). The V gene end was trimmed by 6 bases and the J gene end by 0 bases; junction bases not matched to a gene: 7. This CDR3 is CASRAGQANSYEQYF. In DNA, the CDR3 is TGTGCCAGCAGGGCGGGACAGGCCAACTCCTACGAGCAGTACTTC.

The rearrangement joins TRBV24-1 to TRBJ1-2; a possible D gene is TRBD1 (6 bases). Per the germline V gene, CDR1 is KGHDR and CDR2 is SFDVKD. V shed 9 bases and J shed 4 bases, with 14 bases lying between them. The length of the CDR3 is 13 residues. In nucleotides, the CDR3 is TGTGCCACCCAGGGGCGCTTGGGCTATGGCTACACCTTC. Translation gives CATQGRLGYGYTF.

The chain combines TRBV5-4 with TRBJ2-7, with 7 bases fitting TRBD1. Germline loops: CDR1 SGHNT, CDR2 YYREEE (reference sequence). V was pared by 1 base and J by 3 bases, with 1 base of the junction left unmatched. The CDR3 extends over 13 amino acids. This CDR3 reads CASSLPGGYEQYF. The CDR3 DNA sequence: TGTGCCAGCAGCTTGCCAGGGGGCTACGAGCAGTACTTC.

The CDR3 loop is CASSEGSGFTDTQYF. In nucleotides, the CDR3 is TGTGCCAGCAGTGAAGGTTCAGGTTTCACAGATACGCAGTATTTT. This sequence joins TRBV6-1 and TRBJ2-3, with no clear D. Trimming cost V 1 base and J 2 bases, with 10 bases left between them. The V gene's germline CDR1 is MNHNS and CDR2 SASEGT. This CDR3 region has 15 residues.

The chain has TRBV11-2 and TRBJ2-7; TRBD1 matches 7 bases. In germline, CDR1 is SGHAT, CDR2 FQNNGV. The V and J ends lost 5 bases and 1 base, in that order; junction bases with no gene match: 11. The CDR3 totals 16 residues. CDR3: CASSVSRGTASYEQYF. DNA of the CDR3: TGTGCCAGCAGCGTCTCGCGAGGGACAGCTTCCTACGAGCAGTACTTC.

The V and J genes are TRBV7-9 and TRBJ1-3, with D tentatively TRBD1 (5 bases). The CDR3 consists of 16 residues. V shed 2 bases and J shed 0 bases, with 11 bases lying between them. The germline V gene has CDR1 SEHNR and CDR2 FQNEAQ (reference sequence). In DNA form, the CDR3 reads TGTGCCAGCAGCTTAAGTGGGGCGCTCTCTGGAAACACCATATATTTT. Translating it yields CASSLSGALSGNTIYF. The full variable domain, in which reference TRBV7-9 and TRBJ1-3 provide the parts outside the CDR3, is DTGVSQNPRHKITKRGQNVTFRCDPISEHNRLYWYRQTLGQGPEFLTYFQNEAQLEKSRLLSDRFSAERPKGSFSTLEIQRTEQGDSAMYLCASSLSGALSGNTIYFGEGSWLTVV.

This chain uses TRBV7-7 with TRBJ2-2, with D possibly matching TRBD2 (6 bases). The CDR3 extends over 13 amino acids. V lost 3 bases to trimming and J lost 4 bases, with 6 bases between them. Germline V gives CDR1 SSHAT, CDR2 FNYEAQ (reference sequence). The CDR3 region has the DNA TGTGCCAGCAGCTTTAGCGGCACCGGGGAGCTGTTTTTT. Its protein is CASSFSGTGELFF.

The genes are TRBV19 and TRBJ2-7; 7 nucleotides line up with TRBD1. The CDR3 has 16 residues. CDR1 and CDR2 (germline): LNHDA, SQIVND (reference sequence). V shed 3 bases, J shed 4 bases, and the junction held 12 bases outside the gene matches. The CDR3 DNA follows: TGTGCCAGTAGTATCCTCGGGACAGCACCAAAATACGAGCAGTACTTC. Protein sequence: CASSILGTAPKYEQYF.

The chain couples TRBV28 to TRBJ1-2, with D perhaps TRBD1 (5 bases). Germline values: CDR1 MDHEN, CDR2 SYDVKM. This CDR3 spans 12 amino acids. With 5 bases removed from V and 4 bases from J, the gap between germline ends came to 8 bases. In nucleotides, the CDR3 is TGTGCCAGCAGTCCAGACAGCTATGGCTACACCTTC. This encodes CASSPDSYGYTF.

The chain carries TRBV6-1 and TRBJ1-2; no firm D call. Deletions cut 3 bases from V and 9 bases from J, with 11 bases between. In germline, CDR1 is MNHNS, CDR2 SASEGT. The CDR3 is 12 amino acids. In DNA form, the CDR3 reads TGTGCCAGCAGTGAGGCCGGCGGGAGCTACACCTTC. Amino acids: CASSEAGGSYTF.

This chain uses TRBV24-1 with TRBJ2-7; TRBD1 matches 8 bases. There are 15 residues in the CDR3. Germline CDR1 reads KGHDR; CDR2 reads SFDVKD. With V trimmed by 3 bases and J by 5 bases, 8 bases remained unmatched. The chain's CDR3 is CATSDRDRPGDEQYF. The CDR3 region has the DNA TGTGCCACCAGTGATCGGGACAGGCCGGGGGACGAGCAGTACTTC.

The chain uses TRBV18 and TRBJ2-7; 7 bases align to TRBD1. This CDR3 comprises 14 residues. Germline CDR1 and CDR2: KGHSH and LQKENI. V was pared by 3 bases and J by 3 bases, with 5 bases of the junction left unmatched. This chain's CDR3 is CASSPGQDRYEQYF. The CDR3 nucleotides read TGTGCCAGCTCACCCGGACAGGACCGCTACGAGCAGTACTTC.

The sample holds one count of this clone. The chain links TRBV3-1 (or the pseudogene TRBV3-2) to TRBJ1-6, with 7 positions matching TRBD1. Trimming at V came to 6 bases and at J to 7 bases, leaving 9 bases not matched to a gene. The CDR3 sequence is 15 residues long. From germline, CDR1 is LGHDT and CDR2 YNNKEL (reference sequence). The CDR3 is CASSLGQVENSPLHF. CDR3 sequence (DNA): TGTGCCAGCAGTTTAGGACAGGTAGAAAATTCACCCCTCCACTTT.

The rearrangement uses TRBV29-1 and TRBJ1-1; 8 nucleotides align to TRBD1. Trimming at V came to 5 bases and at J to 2 bases, leaving 1 base not matched to a gene. The length of the CDR3 is 12 residues. The germline V gene has CDR1 SQVTM and CDR2 ANQGSEA. CDR3 protein: CSVQGANTEAFF. Written as DNA, the CDR3 is TGCAGCGTTCAGGGGGCTAACACTGAAGCTTTCTTT.

This clone was counted many times. This rearrangement joins TRBV4-1 to TRBJ2-7; D is unresolved. This CDR3 spans 16 amino acids. Trimming took off 0 bases at V and 1 base at J, with 13 bases between the two ends. Germline V gives CDR1 MGHRA, CDR2 YSYEKL. This CDR3 is CASSQEVRGFSYEQYF. The CDR3 DNA sequence: TGCGCCAGCAGCCAAGAGGTGAGAGGATTTTCCTACGAGCAGTACTTC.

The rearrangement joins TRBV7-9 to TRBJ2-3; 7 nucleotides line up with TRBD1. Germline values: CDR1 SEHNR, CDR2 FQNEAQ (reference sequence). V shed 5 bases, J shed 7 bases, and the junction held 12 bases outside the gene matches. The CDR3 has 15 amino acids. As DNA, the CDR3 is TGTGCCAGCAGCACAGGGGTCGGTGGAACAAATACGCAGTATTTT. Amino acid sequence: CASSTGVGGTNTQYF.

The chain is built from TRBV10-1 and TRBJ1-2, with unresolved D. CDR3 length: 15 amino acids. The V end was cut by 2 bases, the J end by 1 base, with 11 bases between. Germline CDR1 and CDR2: WNHNN and SYGVQD (reference sequence). This chain's CDR3 is CASSEVFGFNYGYTF. In nucleotides, the CDR3 is TGCGCCAGCAGTGAGGTGTTCGGTTTTAACTATGGCTACACCTTC.

This chain joins TRBV14 and TRBJ1-6; maybe TRBD1 (6 bases). The CDR3 totals 14 residues. CDR1 is SGHDN, CDR2 FVKESK, per germline. Trimming stripped 5 bases from V and 11 bases from J, with 16 bases between. The CDR3 reads CASSSTNRETPLHF. CDR3 DNA sequence: TGTGCCAGCAGCTCCACGAACAGGGAAACACCCCTCCACTTT.

V and J are TRBV24-1 and TRBJ2-1; tentatively, D is TRBD2 (5 bases). The CDR3 has 14 residues. The V gene's germline CDR1 is KGHDR and CDR2 SFDVKD. V lost 5 bases to trimming and J lost 2 bases, with 9 bases between them. This CDR3 reads CATSGAGAYNEQFF. CDR3 bases: TGTGCCACCAGTGGTGCGGGCGCCTACAATGAGCAGTTCTTC.